This T cell receptor (beta chain) was profiled in a study of T cell responses to AZD1222 COVID-19 vaccine. Trimming pared 5 bases from V and 5 bases from J, leaving 18 bases between. CDR3 length: 15 residues. Germline CDR1 is SGHTA and CDR2 is FQGNSA. Repertoires were generated with immunoSEQ multiplex PCR, while TCRdb's copy carries only in-frame clones and drops some. The table lists about 150,000 clones, about 86% of them singletons. Sample: peripheral blood, taken on day 0 of MenACWY control vaccination. V gene TRBV7-2 combines with J gene TRBJ2-5; D is ambiguous. The TCR sequence derives from an adult in good health. The DNA of the CDR3 is TGTGCCAGCAGCCTCGTCTTCCAGGTCTGGGAGACCCAGTACTTC. It translates to CASSLVFQVWETQYF.